This TCR beta chain was identified in a study of naive and memory T cell subsets. General study findings and limits: No ground truth validated the naive and memory repertoire findings. Especially in CD8 cells, naive repertoires contained a few larger clonotypes, possibly CD45RA-re-expressing memory cells. Each distinct alpha or beta sequence counts as one clonotype.

Two oligonucleotides, mixed equimolar, formed the beta constant-region primer covering TRBC1 and TRBC2. The ligated cDNA underwent four PCR rounds using SP2 and nested alpha and beta constant-region primers. TCRdb itself ran the UMI-ligation and nested PCR reads through MiXCR, one entry per CDR3 protein. The table has roughly 83,000 distinct CDR3 sequences, 11% seen once. V lost 1 base to trimming and J lost 11 bases, with 12 bases between them. There are 14 residues in the CDR3. Per germline, CDR1 SGHTA and CDR2 FQGNSA. A word on this clonotype: The antigen remains undetermined.

Four subsets defined by CD45RA and CD27 were sorted after CD3, CD4, CD8 and live/dead staining. The specimen was naive CD4+ T cells from blood. The sequence was obtained from a human donor in good health. This chain links TRBV7-2 with TRBJ1-6; tentatively, D is TRBD1 (5 bases). The CDR3 DNA reads as TGTGCCAGCAGCTTAGTCGACAGTTCAGCACCCCTCCACTTT. As protein: CASSLVDSSAPLHF. Filled out from reference TRBV7-2 and TRBJ1-6, the complete variable domain reads GAGVSQSPSNKVTEKGKDVELRCDPISGHTALYWYRQSLGQGLEFLIYFQGNSAPDKSGLPSDRFSAERTGGSVSTLTIQRTQQEDSAVYLCASSLVDSSAPLHFGNGTRLTVT.